This T cell receptor beta chain was sequenced for a study of blood T cell repertoires in COVID-19. Study-level background: Donors in the United States, Italy and Spain gave samples during acute or convalescent COVID-19. In each case, the material was cDNA or gDNA derived from T cells, B-cell-depleted T cells, or PBMCs.

As processed by the authors: Reference gene primer amplification in the assay estimated nucleated cell counts. Libraries were prepared by immunoSEQ multiplex PCR; TCRdb keeps only in-frame clonotypes and omits some of them. That table gives V, J and clone size, and the DNA gave D and trimming. This table holds 30,000 to 45,000 clones, about 77% found once. Trimming at V came to 5 bases and at J to 2 bases, leaving 7 bases not matched to a gene. The CDR3 extends over 15 amino acids. Germline V gene data show CDR1 as MDHEN and CDR2 as SYDVKM. This sequence joins TRBV28 and TRBJ1-2; 8 bases map to TRBD1. The source material was peripheral blood. This receptor was identified in a man aged 55 to 70 with acute or convalescent COVID-19. The chain's CDR3 is CASSLPGQANYGYTF. DNA of the CDR3: TGTGCCAGCAGTCTCCCGGGACAGGCAAACTATGGCTACACCTTC.